The following is a TCR beta chain sequence with its context. What it binds is unknown. These data originate in a study of vaccination and CD4 T cells after COVID-19. Across the whole study: Once diagnosed, patients had post-COVID samples drawn a median roughly 100 days later (range 35 to 161).

Treatment meaning: roughly 10-day PBMC culture with coronavirus spike peptide pools or control peptides (ViraFEST assay). Once obtained from cultured CD4+ T cells, the DNA was sequenced using the Oncomine TCR Beta short-read assay. TCRdb re-derived calls from the PCR reads in MiXCR, one entry per CDR3 protein. The repertoire has some 19,000 distinct CDR3 sequences, 40% to 45% of them found once; the top ten carry 9.5% to 15%. Per the germline V gene, CDR1 is LNHDA and CDR2 is SQIVND (reference sequence). V was shortened by 4 bases and J by 1 base, with 10 bases between the two germline ends. The CDR3 contains 14 residues.

The chain uses TRBV19 and TRBJ2-5; either TRBD1 or TRBD2 may fit D (5 bases each). The receptor was isolated from a human donor who had recovered from COVID-19. Sample: CD4+ T cells from blood, cultured in vitro. The CDR3 bases are TGTGCCAGTAGTAGGGTCGGGGCCCAAGAGACCCAGTACTTC. Protein: CASSRVGAQETQYF.